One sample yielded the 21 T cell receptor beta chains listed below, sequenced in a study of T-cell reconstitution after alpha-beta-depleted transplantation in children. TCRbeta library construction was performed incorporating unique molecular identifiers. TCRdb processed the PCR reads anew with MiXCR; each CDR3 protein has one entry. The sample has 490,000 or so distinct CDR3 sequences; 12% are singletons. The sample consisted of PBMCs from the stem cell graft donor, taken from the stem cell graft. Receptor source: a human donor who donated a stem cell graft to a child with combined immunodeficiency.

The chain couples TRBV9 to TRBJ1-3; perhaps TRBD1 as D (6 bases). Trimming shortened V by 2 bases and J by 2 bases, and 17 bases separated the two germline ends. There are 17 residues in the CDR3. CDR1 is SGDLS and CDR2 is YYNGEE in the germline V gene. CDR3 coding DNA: TGTGCCAGCAGCGTGGGGGCGGTTTGGTATCCTGGAAACACCATATATTTT. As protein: CASSVGAVWYPGNTIYF.

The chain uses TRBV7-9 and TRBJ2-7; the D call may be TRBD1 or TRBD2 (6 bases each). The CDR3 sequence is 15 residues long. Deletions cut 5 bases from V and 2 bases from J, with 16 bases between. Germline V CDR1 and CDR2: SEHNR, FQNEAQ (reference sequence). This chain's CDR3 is CASSKRGADPYEQYF. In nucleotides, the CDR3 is TGTGCCAGCAGCAAAAGGGGGGCCGATCCCTACGAGCAGTACTTC.

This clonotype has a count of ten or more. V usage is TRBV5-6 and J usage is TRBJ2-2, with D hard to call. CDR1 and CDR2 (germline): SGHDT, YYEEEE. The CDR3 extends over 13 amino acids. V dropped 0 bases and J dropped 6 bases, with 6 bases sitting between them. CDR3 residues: CASSLVESGELFF. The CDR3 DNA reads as TGTGCCAGCAGCTTGGTGGAGTCCGGGGAGCTGTTTTTT.

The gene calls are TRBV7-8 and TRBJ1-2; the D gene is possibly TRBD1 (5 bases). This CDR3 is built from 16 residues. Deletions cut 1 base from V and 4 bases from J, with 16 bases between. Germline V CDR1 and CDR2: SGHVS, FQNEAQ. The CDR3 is CASSLGVWSGAYGYTF. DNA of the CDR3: TGTGCCAGCAGCTTAGGAGTATGGAGTGGGGCCTATGGCTACACCTTC. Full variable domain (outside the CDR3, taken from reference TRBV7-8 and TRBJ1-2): GAGVSQSPRYKVAKRGQDVALRCDPISGHVSLFWYQQALGQGPEFLTYFQNEAQLDKSGLPSDRFFAERPEGSVSTLKIQRTQQEDSAVYLCASSLGVWSGAYGYTFGSGTRLTVV.

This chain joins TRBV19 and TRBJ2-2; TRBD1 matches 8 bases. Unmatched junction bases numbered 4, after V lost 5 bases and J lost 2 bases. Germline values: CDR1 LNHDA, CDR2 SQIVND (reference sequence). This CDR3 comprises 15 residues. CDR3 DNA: TGTGCCAGTAGTCCGGGACAGGAAAACACCGGGGAGCTGTTTTTT. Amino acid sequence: CASSPGQENTGELFF.

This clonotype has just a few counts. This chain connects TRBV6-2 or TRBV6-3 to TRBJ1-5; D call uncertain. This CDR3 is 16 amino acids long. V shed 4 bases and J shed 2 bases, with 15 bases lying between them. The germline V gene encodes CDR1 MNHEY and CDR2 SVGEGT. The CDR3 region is CASSSPTPGGNQPQHF. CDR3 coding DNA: TGTGCCAGCAGTTCGCCGACACCCGGGGGCAATCAGCCCCAGCATTTT.

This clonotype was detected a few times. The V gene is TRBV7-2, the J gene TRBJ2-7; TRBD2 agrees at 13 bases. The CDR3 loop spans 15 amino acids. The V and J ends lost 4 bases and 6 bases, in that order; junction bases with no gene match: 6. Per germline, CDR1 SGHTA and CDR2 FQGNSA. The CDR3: CASSSWTSGSVEQYF. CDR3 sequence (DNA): TGTGCCAGCAGCTCCTGGACTAGCGGGAGTGTCGAGCAGTACTTC.

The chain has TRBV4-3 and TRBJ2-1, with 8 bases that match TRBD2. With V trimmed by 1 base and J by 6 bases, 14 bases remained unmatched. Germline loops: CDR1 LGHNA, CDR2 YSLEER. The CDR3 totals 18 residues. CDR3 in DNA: TGCGCCAGCAGCCAAGCCTTTAGAGGAGCGGGAGTAACCAATGAGCAGTTCTTC. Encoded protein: CASSQAFRGAGVTNEQFF.

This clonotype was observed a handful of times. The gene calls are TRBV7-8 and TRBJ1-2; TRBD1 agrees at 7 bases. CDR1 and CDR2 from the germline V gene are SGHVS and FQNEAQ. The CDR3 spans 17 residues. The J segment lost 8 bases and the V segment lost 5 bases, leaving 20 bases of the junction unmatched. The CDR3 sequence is CASSATGAGSSRGGYTF. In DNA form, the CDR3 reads TGTGCCAGCAGCGCTACAGGGGCCGGGTCCTCTCGCGGGGGCTACACCTTC.

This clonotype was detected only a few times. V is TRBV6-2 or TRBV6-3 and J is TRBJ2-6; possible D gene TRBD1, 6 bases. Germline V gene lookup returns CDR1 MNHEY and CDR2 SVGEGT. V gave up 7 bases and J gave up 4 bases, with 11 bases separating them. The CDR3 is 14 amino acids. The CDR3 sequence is CASITGFGANVLTF. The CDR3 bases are TGTGCCAGCATTACAGGGTTCGGGGCCAACGTCCTGACTTTC.

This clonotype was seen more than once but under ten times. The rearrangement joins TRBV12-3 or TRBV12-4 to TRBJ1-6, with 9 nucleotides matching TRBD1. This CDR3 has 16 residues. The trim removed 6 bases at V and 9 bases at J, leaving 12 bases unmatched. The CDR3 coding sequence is TGTGCCAGCAGAGCGGGACAGGGAATATATGGTTCACCCCTCCACTTT. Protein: CASRAGQGIYGSPLHF.

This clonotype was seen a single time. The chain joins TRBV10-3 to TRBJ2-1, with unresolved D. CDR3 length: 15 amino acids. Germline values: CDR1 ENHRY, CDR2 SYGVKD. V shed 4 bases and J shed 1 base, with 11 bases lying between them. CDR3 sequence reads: CAISASGESYNEQFF. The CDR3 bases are TGTGCCATCAGTGCGTCGGGTGAGTCCTACAATGAGCAGTTCTTC.

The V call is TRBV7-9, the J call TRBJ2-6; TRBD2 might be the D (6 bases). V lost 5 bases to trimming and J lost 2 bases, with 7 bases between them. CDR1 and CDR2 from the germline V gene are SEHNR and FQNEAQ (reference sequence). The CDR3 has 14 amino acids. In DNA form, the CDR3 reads TGTGCCAGCAGCCGGGGGACTGGGGCCAACGTCCTGACTTTC. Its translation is CASSRGTGANVLTF.

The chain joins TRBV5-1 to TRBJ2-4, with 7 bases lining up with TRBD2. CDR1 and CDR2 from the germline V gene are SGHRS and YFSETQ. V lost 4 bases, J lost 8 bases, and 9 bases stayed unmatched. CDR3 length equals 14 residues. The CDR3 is CASSLGGGADIQYF. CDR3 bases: TGCGCCAGCAGCCTCGGGGGAGGGGCGGACATTCAGTACTTC.

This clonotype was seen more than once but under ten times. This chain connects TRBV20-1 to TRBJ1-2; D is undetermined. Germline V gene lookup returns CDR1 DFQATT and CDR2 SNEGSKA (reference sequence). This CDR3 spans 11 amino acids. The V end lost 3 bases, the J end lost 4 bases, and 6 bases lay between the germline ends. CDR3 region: CSASRLYGYTF. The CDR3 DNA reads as TGCAGTGCTAGCAGACTCTATGGCTACACCTTC.

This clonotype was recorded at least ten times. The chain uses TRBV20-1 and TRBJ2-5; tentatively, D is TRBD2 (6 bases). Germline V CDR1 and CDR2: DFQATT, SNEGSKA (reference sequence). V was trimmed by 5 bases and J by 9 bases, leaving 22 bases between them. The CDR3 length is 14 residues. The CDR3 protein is CSAEVHMIGGAQYF. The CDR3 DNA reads TGCAGTGCTGAAGTACATATGATCGGAGGGGCCCAGTACTTC.

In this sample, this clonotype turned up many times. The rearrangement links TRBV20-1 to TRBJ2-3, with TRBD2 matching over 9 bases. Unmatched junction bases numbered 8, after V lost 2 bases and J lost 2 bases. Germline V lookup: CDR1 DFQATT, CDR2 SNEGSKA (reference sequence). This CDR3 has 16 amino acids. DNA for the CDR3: TGCAGTGCTAGATTTCTTCTAGCGGGGTACACAGATACGCAGTATTTT. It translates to CSARFLLAGYTDTQYF.

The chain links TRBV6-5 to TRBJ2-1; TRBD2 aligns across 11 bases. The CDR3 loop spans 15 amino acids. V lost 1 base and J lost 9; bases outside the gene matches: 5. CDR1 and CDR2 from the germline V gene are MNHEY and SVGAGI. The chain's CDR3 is CASSYFSGRASEQFF. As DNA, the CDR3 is TGTGCCAGCAGTTACTTTAGCGGGAGGGCCAGTGAGCAGTTCTTC.

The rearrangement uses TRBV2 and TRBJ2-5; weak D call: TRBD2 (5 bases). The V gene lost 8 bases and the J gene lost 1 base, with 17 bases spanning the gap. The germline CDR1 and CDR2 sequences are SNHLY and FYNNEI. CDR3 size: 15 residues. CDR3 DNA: TGTGCCAGCTCTCCTACCGCTCGGGGCCAAGAGACCCAGTACTTC. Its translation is CASSPTARGQETQYF.

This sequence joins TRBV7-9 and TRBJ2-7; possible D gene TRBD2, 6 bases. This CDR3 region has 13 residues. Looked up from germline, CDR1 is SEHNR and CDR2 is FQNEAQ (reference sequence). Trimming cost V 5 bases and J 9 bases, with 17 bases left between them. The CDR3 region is CASSDTSSRVQYF. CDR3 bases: TGTGCCAGCAGCGACACTAGCTCTCGGGTGCAGTACTTC. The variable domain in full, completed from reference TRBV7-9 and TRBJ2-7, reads DTGVSQNPRHKITKRGQNVTFRCDPISEHNRLYWYRQTLGQGPEFLTYFQNEAQLEKSRLLSDRFSAERPKGSFSTLEIQRTEQGDSAMYLCASSDTSSRVQYFGPGTRLTVT.

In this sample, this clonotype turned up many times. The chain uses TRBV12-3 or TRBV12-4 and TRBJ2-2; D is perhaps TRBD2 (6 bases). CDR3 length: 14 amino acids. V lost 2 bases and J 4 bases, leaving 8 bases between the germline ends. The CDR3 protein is CASSLSGVTGELFF. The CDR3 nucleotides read TGTGCCAGCAGTTTATCGGGGGTCACCGGGGAGCTGTTTTTT.